This T cell receptor beta chain was documented in a study of CD8 T cells in Susac syndrome. TEMRA cells underwent FACS enrichment and CD8+ and CD4+ T cells underwent negative isolation. With random hexamers, reverse transcription was performed on about 0.5 to 1 ug of RNA. Across 54 Vbeta and 13 Jbeta, immunoSEQ multiplex PCR amplified TCR beta CDR3. TCRdb re-called the immunoSEQ multiplex PCR reads with MiXCR, one entry per CDR3 protein. There are hundreds of thousands of distinct CDR3 sequences in the sample; over 85% occur only once, and around 0.067% lies in the top ten. V shed 1 base and J shed 3 bases, with 11 bases lying between them. The CDR3 length is 15 residues. The V gene's germline CDR1 is MDHEN and CDR2 SYDVKM.

The chain combines TRBV28 with TRBJ2-3; D gene uncertain. Input material: CD4+ T cells from PBMCs. The receptor comes from a human donor with multiple sclerosis. The CDR3 coding sequence is TGTGCCAGCAGTTTATCGGCCGTAGTTACAGATACGCAGTATTTT. This sequence encodes CASSLSAVVTDTQYF.